This T cell receptor (beta chain) was recovered during a study of shared clonotypes between healthy human individuals (dated by TCRdb to about 2020). At the level of the whole study: The cohort included a few men and two women between 18 and 49 years of age. Per donor, leukapheresis produced somewhere between about 0.94 and 9.5 billion PBMCs. Libraries were prepared and TCR repertoires were sequenced by different laboratories using diverse techniques, in order to increase sequencing depth and limit assay-specific biases. For each donor, CD4 naive and CD4 memory were each given three plates, CD8 naive was given two plates, and CD8 memory was given one plate. Blood TCR repertoires of a handful of healthy adults were deeply sequenced to estimate repertoire size and the extent of clonotype sharing between individuals. What the work shows at the level of the full study, not this receptor alone: Incomplete sequencing was indicated by rarefaction of sorted-subset datasets, despite the large sequencing depth. Naive subsets generally had larger estimated clonotype richness than memory subsets did. Compared with non-shared clonotypes, clonotypes shared by all four sorted-subset donors had higher generation probabilities. The genetic and exposure-history diversity represented was limited by the small number of donors. When a few donors were compared, the shared fraction of clonotypes was 5% to 6.5% for naive CD4, 3.5% for naive CD8, 2% to 2.5% for memory CD4, and 0.35% to 0.5% for memory CD8. Pairwise subsampling indicated that sequencing depth was expected to affect the degree of clonotype sharing among donors. Sampling was restricted to blood, and TCR repertoires in tissue are likely to differ from TCR repertoires in blood.

CDR1 and CDR2 are drawn from the germline V gene: SGHDT, YYEEEE. The CDR3 has 15 amino acids, counting the end cysteine and phenylalanine. Only CDR3 DNA remains: 45 bases, in frame from the first base. Trimming at the junction amounts to 4 bases on V and 1 base on J, and the germline ends lie 15 bases apart. The donors were healthy, HIV-negative adults who had no recently reported acute infections or vaccinations. Every donor was a Caucasian adult living in Nashville, Tennessee, USA. CD4+ T cells were enriched through magnetic negative selection, after which naive cells were positively selected on CD45RA and the remaining negative fraction served as the memory subset. After blood collection by leukapheresis, PBMCs were isolated using Ficoll-Histopaque density gradient centrifugation and then cryopreserved in the vapor phase of liquid nitrogen. Analytical flow cytometry was used to check the purity and quantity of every magnetically sorted T cell population. Genomic DNA was isolated from each sorted fraction and quantified by UV absorbance on a Nanodrop 2000c.

Using the deep immunoSEQ assay, multiplex PCR amplified TCR CDR3 regions from genomic DNA. Extracted genomic DNA from each cell subset was distributed evenly across all wells of several immunoSEQ 96-well plates, and each plate was treated as a replicate. Each replicate PCR for sorted subsets received roughly 0.2 ug genomic DNA, equal to tens of thousands of T cell genomes. The purified libraries were quantified using a Qubit 3.0 fluorometer, sized with a Bioanalyzer 2100, and then quantified again using the KAPA Library Quantification kit. Every immunoSEQ 96-well plate was sequenced on a dedicated single-read 150-cycle Illumina NextSeq 550 flow cell. The original pipeline was this. Because only junctional sequences without quality scores were contained in the immunoSEQ output, filtering matching that applied to full-length reads could not be performed. Sequences were annotated with PyIR, a Python wrapper for IgBLAST v1.9, and V/J genes and CDR3 were assigned using IMGT germline references. Reads with weak V/J assignments (E-value above 1e-6), missing CDR3, stop codons, out-of-frame junctions, or ambiguous translated residues were removed. V3J clonotypes were defined as sequences sharing an identical inferred V gene, J gene, and CDR3 amino acid sequence. The percentage overlap between two repertoires was calculated by dividing the number of shared unique clonotypes by the size of the smaller repertoire. Repertoire richness was assessed with RTK rarefaction, the Chao1 estimator, and Recon v2.1 estimates of unobserved clonotypes. Generation probabilities for all TCRbeta clonotypes obtained by the gDNA method from a handful of donors were computed using OLGA. Imported from immuneACCESS, the table was reduced by TCRdb to in-frame sequences with V and J called. These copies leave out some clones; in studies compared against another copy, an unresolved V gene accounts for under half, and the cause of the remainder is not known. That table gives V, J and clone size, and the DNA gave D and trimming. This sample holds 600,000 to 800,000 clones; 55% to 80% were observed only once. The top ten hold more than 1.5% of the sample.

In the case of this clone: Its recognized antigen is unknown. No quality values exist for individual bases; no much larger clone is one base distant.

The rearranged segments are TRBV5-6 and TRBJ2-7; the D segment may tentatively be TRBD1 or TRBD2, each giving 7 matched bases. The sequence came from a woman under 40 in good health. The sequenced sample consisted of memory CD4+ T cells sorted from blood. This sample's cell subset or site label indicates: CD45RA-negative fraction. The CDR3 here reads CASSNTGEGSYEQYF. The sequenced DNA: TGTGCCAGCAGCAACACAGGGGAGGGTTCCTACGAGCAGTACTTC.